This is a list of T cell receptor beta chains from one sample in a study of blood T cell repertoires in COVID-19. The data were produced by immunoSEQ multiplex PCR, yet TCRdb's version contains in-frame clones alone and is incomplete. The data hold fewer than 350,000 clones, with around nine tenths observed a single time. Material for sequencing was peripheral blood. These receptors were taken from a man in his forties or fifties with active or convalescent COVID-19. CDR3s include the opening cysteine and the closing phenylalanine or tryptophan. The order of the fields is V gene, clone size, D gene, J gene, CDR3 DNA, CDR3 protein. A D gene is named only where the DNA matches it firmly. Clone size appears in some rows only: once, few, many, or a class for an expanded clone.

TRBV29-1	-	TRBD1	TRBJ2-3	TGCAGCCTCCGGACAGGGGGTGCAGATACGCAGTATTTT	CSLRTGGADTQYF
TRBV7-9	-	-	TRBJ1-2	TGTGCCAGCAGCCAACTCAGGGGTGTGGACTATGGCTACACCTTC	CASSQLRGVDYGYTF
TRBV4-1	-	-	TRBJ1-1	TGCGCCAGCAGCCAAGATTTGGGAGGGACTGAAGCTTTCTTT	CASSQDLGGTEAFF
TRBV19	-	TRBD1	TRBJ1-1	TGTGCCAGTACCACAGGGGCTACTGAAGCTTTCTTT	CASTTGATEAFF
TRBV7-2	-	TRBD1	TRBJ1-4	TGTGCCAGCAGCCGGGGCAGGGACAGGGGTGAAAAACTGTTTTTT	CASSRGRDRGEKLFF
TRBV6-5	-	-	TRBJ2-1	TGTGCCAGCAGTCCCACGGGGGGCCTCGGGCAGTTCTTC	CASSPTGGLGQFF
TRBV10-3	-	TRBD1	TRBJ1-3	TGTGCCATCAGTGAGTCGGGACAGGCCAGAAACACCATATATTTT	CAISESGQARNTIYF
TRBV7-7	-	TRBD2	TRBJ2-3	TGTGCCAGCAGTCAGATAGCGGGGGGGCCGCTTTCCACAGATACGCAGTATTTT	CASSQIAGGPLSTDTQYF
TRBV24-1	-	-	TRBJ2-1	TGTGCCACCATGTCCCCTGGCGGCACCGATGAGCAGTTCTTC	CATMSPGGTDEQFF
TRBV11-2	-	TRBD2	TRBJ2-1	TGTGCCAGCAGCACACAGCGGGGGGGCTTCTACAATGAGCAGTTCTTC	CASSTQRGGFYNEQFF
TRBV2	-	-	TRBJ1-2	TGTGCCAGCGGGGAGATACATGGGTATGGCTACACCTTC	CASGEIHGYGYTF
TRBV21-1	once	-	TRBJ1-1	TGTGCCAACATGGACAGGGGGCCGACTGAAGCTTTCTTT	CANMDRGPTEAFF
TRBV7-2	once	-	TRBJ1-1	TGTGCCAGCAGCTTAGCAGGGACATCGATGAACACTGAAGCTTTCTTT	CASSLAGTSMNTEAFF
TRBV7-6	once	-	TRBJ2-7	TGTGCCAGCAGCTTCAGGGGTCCAGGAGAGCAGTACTTC	CASSFRGPGEQYF
TRBV6-5	-	-	TRBJ1-2	TGTGCCAGCAGCCTACCCTCGGCGGAGAATGGCTACACCTTC	CASSLPSAENGYTF
TRBV6-6	few	-	TRBJ2-2	TGTGCCAGCACCTCGGGGTCTAACACCGGGGAGCTGTTTTTT	CASTSGSNTGELFF
TRBV10-2	-	-	TRBJ1-1	TGCGCCAGCAGTGAGGGGGCCGGCGAAGCTTTCTTT	CASSEGAGEAFF
TRBV24-1	-	TRBD2	TRBJ2-2	TGTGCCACCAGTGATTTTGAGACTAGCGGGACGAACACCGGGGAGCTGTTTTTT	CATSDFETSGTNTGELFF
TRBV7-9	-	-	TRBJ2-1	TGTGCCAGCAGCACACCGGGGGGCCGCTACAATGAGCAGTTCTTC	CASSTPGGRYNEQFF
TRBV9	once	TRBD2	TRBJ2-1	TGTGCCAGCAGCTTCAGACTAGCGGGGGGCGGCGGCAATGAGCAGTTCTTC	CASSFRLAGGGGNEQFF
TRBV7-8	-	-	TRBJ2-7	TGTGCCAGCAGCTTAGCCCTTACACGCGAGCAGTACTTC	CASSLALTREQYF
TRBV5-1	once	TRBD1	TRBJ2-7	TGCGCCAGCAGCTCCCTATCAGGCTCAACAGGGGGCGCGGGTGAGCAGTACTTC	CASSSLSGSTGGAGEQYF
TRBV19	-	TRBD2	TRBJ2-1	TGTGCCAGCGGGGTAGCGGGAGTAATGGGTGAGCAGTTCTTC	CASGVAGVMGEQFF
TRBV19	-	TRBD1	TRBJ2-1	TGTGCCAGTAGTACCCGGACAGGGGGGAGGAATGAGCAGTTCTTC	CASSTRTGGRNEQFF
TRBV30	-	-	TRBJ2-1	TGTGCCTGGACACAGGCCGCGGGGATGAAGCAGTTCTTC	CAWTQAAGMKQFF
TRBV27	once	-	TRBJ2-5	TGTGCCAGCAGTTTATTAAGCACTGATAAAGAGACCCAGTACTTC	CASSLLSTDKETQYF
TRBV4-1	-	-	TRBJ1-5	TGCGCCAGCAGCCAAGCAGAGGACAGTGGACCCTCCCTCTATCAGCCCCAGCATTTT	CASSQAEDSGPSLYQPQHF
TRBV3-1/TRBV3-2	-	-	TRBJ1-2	TGTGCCAGCAGCCAACTTCGGGCTAACTATGGCTACACCTTC	CASSQLRANYGYTF
TRBV6-1	-	TRBD2	TRBJ2-1	TGTGCCAGCAGTGAATGGACGGGAGGCTACAATGAGCAGTTCTTC	CASSEWTGGYNEQFF
TRBV7-9	-	-	TRBJ1-1	TGTGCCAGCAGCTTAGCGCAAGGGAGTGAAGCTTTCTTT	CASSLAQGSEAFF
TRBV5-6	-	TRBD1	TRBJ2-2	TGTGCCAGCAGCTTGTACGGACAGGGGGGCACCGGGGAGCTGTTTTTT	CASSLYGQGGTGELFF
TRBV7-6	-	-	TRBJ1-2	TGTGCCAGCAGCTTAGATGAGTTGGGAGGTGGCTACACCTTC	CASSLDELGGGYTF
TRBV24-1	-	-	TRBJ2-5	TGTGCCACCCAGGGGGGCTCACAAGAGACCCAGTACTTC	CATQGGSQETQYF
TRBV7-2	-	TRBD2	TRBJ2-3	TGTGCCAGCAGCGACGGGACTATCCCCACAGATACGCAGTATTTT	CASSDGTIPTDTQYF
TRBV5-1	-	-	TRBJ2-5	TGCGCCAGCAGCTTTGGACAGGAGGGGCGGACCCAGTACTTC	CASSFGQEGRTQYF
TRBV5-1	-	-	TRBJ2-7	TGCGCCAGCAGCTTGGGCCAGGGGGAGGACGAGCAGTACTTC	CASSLGQGEDEQYF
TRBV19	-	TRBD1	TRBJ1-5	TGTGCCAGTAACCCGGACAGGGGAGGCAATCAGCCCCAGCATTTT	CASNPDRGGNQPQHF
TRBV9	-	TRBD1	TRBJ1-2	TGTGCCAGCAGCGTAAGAGGGGGCGATGGCTACACCTTC	CASSVRGGDGYTF
TRBV5-1	once	TRBD1	TRBJ2-7	TGCGCCAGCAGCTCTCGACAGGGGGCATACGAGCAGTACTTC	CASSSRQGAYEQYF
TRBV30	-	-	TRBJ1-4	TGTGCCTGGAGTCTGAGCAGCCTGGGAGGGGAACTGTTTTTT	CAWSLSSLGGELFF
TRBV9	few	TRBD1	TRBJ1-6	TGTGCCAGCAGCGTAGGGGACAGCTATTCACCCCTCCACTTT	CASSVGDSYSPLHF
TRBV6-5	-	-	TRBJ1-4	TGTGCCAGCAGTTACTACCGGGGTTCAGAAAAACTGTTTTTT	CASSYYRGSEKLFF
TRBV24-1	-	-	TRBJ1-2	TGTGCCACCAGTGACCCGAATCAGGGAAGCTATGGCTACACCTTC	CATSDPNQGSYGYTF
TRBV19	-	TRBD2	TRBJ2-1	TGTGCCAGTACCTATAGCGGGGGGGCCTTAGATGAGCAGTTCTTC	CASTYSGGALDEQFF
TRBV3-1/TRBV3-2	-	-	TRBJ2-2	TGTGCCAGCAGCCAGGCTGACAGAACCGGGGAGCTGTTTTTT	CASSQADRTGELFF
TRBV10-3	-	TRBD1	TRBJ1-5	TGTGCCACCTCCGGGACAGGGGGCGCGGGTCAGCCCCAGCATTTT	CATSGTGGAGQPQHF
TRBV5-5	-	-	TRBJ2-7	TGTGCCAGCAGCTTGGACACTGGGCTCTACTACGAGCAGTACTTC	CASSLDTGLYYEQYF
TRBV5-1	-	TRBD2	TRBJ2-3	TGCGCCAGCAGCTTGGGGTCTTCGGGGGGGCCAGATACGCAGTATTTT	CASSLGSSGGPDTQYF
TRBV9	-	TRBD1	TRBJ1-3	TGTGCCAGCAGCGTAGGACAGGGGACTGGAAACACCATATATTTT	CASSVGQGTGNTIYF
TRBV2	-	TRBD1	TRBJ1-1	TGTGCCAGCAGCGGGGACAGTACCAACATGAACACTGAAGCTTTCTTT	CASSGDSTNMNTEAFF
TRBV27	-	TRBD2	TRBJ2-7	TGTGCCAGCAGTTTAAGTCGCGGGAGCTCCCACGAGCAGTACTTC	CASSLSRGSSHEQYF
TRBV7-9	-	TRBD1	TRBJ2-2	TGTGCCAGCACCCCCCGGCGGGTGACAGGGATTACCGGGGAGCTGTTTTTT	CASTPRRVTGITGELFF
TRBV27	-	-	TRBJ2-3	TGTGCCAGCAGAACAGACACTAGCACAGATACGCAGTATTTT	CASRTDTSTDTQYF
TRBV18	-	TRBD1	TRBJ2-1	TGTGCCAGCTCCCCTCAGGGACAGTACAATGAGCAGTTCTTC	CASSPQGQYNEQFF
TRBV5-1	-	TRBD1	TRBJ2-7	TGCGCCAGCAGCTCAGGACAGGGGATCTACGAGCAGTACTTC	CASSSGQGIYEQYF